This passage covers 29 T cell receptor beta chains from one sample sequenced in a study of cytomegalovirus exposure and HLA in healthy donors. PCR primers comprised 60 Vbeta and 13 Jbeta primers. The repertoire was sequenced with immunoSEQ multiplex PCR; TCRdb's copy has only in-frame clones and lacks some. This table has about 160,000 clones, over 60% appearing once. Sequencing was performed on PBMCs. These receptors all come from a female donor in good health and CMV-seronegative.

The J gene is TRBJ2-3, the V gene TRBV4-3, with a weak D call TRBD2 (7 bases). This CDR3 region has 17 residues. V shed 0 bases and J shed 2 bases, with 15 bases lying between them. The V gene's germline CDR1 is LGHNA and CDR2 YSLEER. The CDR3 DNA reads TGCGCCAGCAGCCAAGATGGGCGGGGGCCTTTCACAGATACGCAGTATTTT. It encodes CASSQDGRGPFTDTQYF.

This clone has more than one count but fewer than ten. This chain connects TRBV2 to TRBJ1-1, with D maybe TRBD1 (5 bases). The CDR3 consists of 14 residues. V gave up 1 base and J gave up 1 base, with 7 bases separating them. CDR1 SNHLY and CDR2 FYNNEI come from the germline V gene. Written as DNA, the CDR3 is TGTGCCAGCAGTGAAGGGGGCCCGAACACTGAAGCTTTCTTT. Its translation: CASSEGGPNTEAFF.

This clone occurred a few times. CDR3 in DNA: TGTGCCAGCACTAGCGGGGGCGCCGGTGCGGATACGCAGTATTTT. This codes for CASTSGGAGADTQYF. This rearrangement joins TRBV2 to TRBJ2-3; 10 bases match TRBD2. The germline V gene encodes CDR1 SNHLY and CDR2 FYNNEI. The trim removed 7 bases at V and 6 bases at J, leaving 10 bases unmatched. The CDR3 is 15 amino acids.

V and J are TRBV27 and TRBJ2-7; tentatively, D is TRBD2 (6 bases). Germline V gene lookup returns CDR1 MNHEY and CDR2 SMNVEV (reference sequence). The V gene lost 6 bases and the J gene lost 0 bases, with 15 bases spanning the gap. The CDR3 contains 15 residues. The CDR3 here is CASRPGATYSYEQYF. Here the CDR3 DNA reads TGTGCCAGCAGACCGGGAGCGACCTACTCCTACGAGCAGTACTTC.

CDR3 nucleotide sequence: TGTGCCAGCAGCAGCTGGCCGACAGGACAACTCTCTGGAAACACCATATATTTT. This codes for CASSSWPTGQLSGNTIYF. This rearrangement joins TRBV5-4 to TRBJ1-3; tentatively, D is TRBD1 (6 bases). Germline CDR1 reads SGHNT; CDR2 reads YYREEE (reference sequence). V was shortened by 4 bases and J by 0 bases, with 20 bases between the two germline ends. The CDR3 runs 18 residues.

The V gene is TRBV2, the J gene TRBJ1-2; possibly TRBD1 for D (5 bases). This CDR3 has 14 amino acids. Trimming removed 6 bases at V and 2 bases at J, with 13 bases between. Germline CDR1 reads SNHLY; CDR2 reads FYNNEI. CDR3 DNA sequence: TGTGCCAGCAGACCGACAGAAAGCAACTATGGCTACACCTTC. This gives the protein CASRPTESNYGYTF.

This clone was counted once. The chain carries TRBV21-1 and TRBJ1-1; TRBD1, the D gene given by the table, was not confirmed from the DNA. TRBV21-1 is designated a pseudogene. The CDR3 extends over 15 amino acids. The CDR3 sequence is CASSKREGANTEAFF. In nucleotides, the CDR3 is TGTGCCAGCAGCAAAAGAGAGGGGGCAAACACTGAAGCTTTCTTT.

This chain uses TRBV7-9 with TRBJ2-6; D remains unclear. Germline lookup yields CDR1 SEHNR and CDR2 FQNEAQ (reference sequence). Between the trimmed V and J ends, which lost 5 bases and 0 bases, there was a span of 17 bases. The CDR3 runs to 18 residues. CDR3 sequence: CASSRPYGISSGANVLTF. CDR3 in DNA: TGTGCCAGCAGCCGCCCGTACGGTATTTCCTCTGGGGCCAACGTCCTGACTTTC.

The CDR3 protein is CASSIDYGTGLRDEQFF. The CDR3 region has the DNA TGTGCCAGTAGTATAGATTATGGGACAGGGTTAAGGGATGAGCAGTTCTTC. The V gene is TRBV19, the J gene TRBJ2-1; 9 nucleotides line up with TRBD1. The J segment lost 8 bases and the V segment lost 0 bases, leaving 11 bases of the junction unmatched. This CDR3 is 17 amino acids long. Per the germline V gene, CDR1 is LNHDA and CDR2 is SQIVND (reference sequence). The entire variable domain, with the rest obtained from reference TRBV19 and TRBJ2-1, is as follows: DGGITQSPKYLFRKEGQNVTLSCEQNLNHDAMYWYRQDPGQGLRLIYYSQIVNDFQKGDIAEGYSVSREKKESFPLTVTSAQKNPTAFYLCASSIDYGTGLRDEQFFGPGTRLTVL.

This clone occurred once. The CDR3 DNA sequence: TGTGCCAGCAGTGATCTGAAGCTAGCGGGGGGTTTGGGAGAGACCCAGTACTTC. Translated, it gives CASSDLKLAGGLGETQYF. This chain uses TRBV2 with TRBJ2-5, with TRBD2 identical over 11 bases. Germline V gene lookup returns CDR1 SNHLY and CDR2 FYNNEI. The CDR3 runs to 18 residues. V trimming: 3 bases; J trimming: 4 bases; junction bases outside the gene matches: 13.

This rearrangement joins TRBV19 to TRBJ1-1; 12 bases align to TRBD1. Germline assignment: CDR1 LNHDA and CDR2 SQIVND (reference sequence). After removal of 0 bases from V and 4 bases from J, the junction contained 3 bases not matched to a gene. CDR3 size: 16 residues. Written as DNA, the CDR3 is TGTGCCAGTAGTATAGAGGGACAGGGGGCGCGCACTGAAGCTTTCTTT. It translates to CASSIEGQGARTEAFF.

The rearrangement uses TRBV19 and TRBJ1-6; D unclear. V was clipped by 3 bases and J by 10 bases, with 7 bases between them. Germline V gene lookup returns CDR1 LNHDA and CDR2 SQIVND (reference sequence). CDR3 length: 12 residues. CDR3 amino acids: CASSILRSPLHF. DNA of the CDR3: TGTGCCAGTAGTATTTTGCGCTCACCCCTCCACTTT.

The chain employs TRBV7-8 and TRBJ2-7, with 9 bases identical to TRBD1. The germline V gene encodes CDR1 SGHVS and CDR2 FQNEAQ. The CDR3 is 15 amino acids. J was trimmed by 6 bases and V by 5 bases; bases with no gene match: 11. The CDR3 loop is CASSERLDRGAEQYF. CDR3 nucleotide sequence: TGTGCCAGCAGCGAGAGGCTGGACAGGGGCGCCGAGCAGTACTTC.

This clone was counted a single time. The J gene is TRBJ2-7, the V gene TRBV6-6; 8 nucleotides match TRBD1. Looked up from germline, CDR1 is MNHNY and CDR2 is SVGAGI (reference sequence). V lost 5 bases to trimming and J lost 0 bases; unmatched junction nucleotides: 3. The CDR3 extends over 14 amino acids. The CDR3 nucleotides read TGTGCCAGCAGTCCGACAGGGGTCTCCTACGAGCAGTACTTC. Translation gives CASSPTGVSYEQYF.

The V call is TRBV7-9, the J call TRBJ2-7, with D tentatively TRBD1 (6 bases). Germline V gene sequence: CDR1 SEHNR, CDR2 FQNEAQ (reference sequence). V shed 0 bases and J shed 1 base, with 13 bases lying between them. The CDR3 sequence is 16 residues long. The chain's CDR3 is CASSLAWTEQSYEQYF. The CDR3 DNA sequence: TGTGCCAGCAGCTTAGCATGGACAGAACAATCCTACGAGCAGTACTTC.

The rearrangement uses TRBV5-4 and TRBJ1-2; D gene uncertain. Germline V lookup: CDR1 SGHNT, CDR2 YYREEE (reference sequence). This CDR3 comprises 13 residues. V shed 2 bases and J shed 8 bases, with 13 bases lying between them. In DNA, the CDR3 is TGTGCCAGCAGCTTACAAGGAGAGAGAGGCTACACCTTC. It specifies CASSLQGERGYTF.

The V gene is TRBV7-9, the J gene TRBJ2-5; the match to TRBD2 covers 8 bases. V trimming: 4 bases; J trimming: 5 bases; junction bases outside the gene matches: 6. CDR3 length: 14 residues. Germline lookup yields CDR1 SEHNR and CDR2 FQNEAQ (reference sequence). The CDR3 loop reads CASSSAGGSETQYF. CDR3 nucleotide sequence: TGTGCCAGCAGCTCGGCGGGGGGCTCGGAGACCCAGTACTTC. Full variable domain (missing parts from reference TRBV7-9 and TRBJ2-5): DTGVSQNPRHKITKRGQNVTFRCDPISEHNRLYWYRQTLGQGPEFLTYFQNEAQLEKSRLLSDRFSAERPKGSFSTLEIQRTEQGDSAMYLCASSSAGGSETQYFGPGTRLLVL.

V gene TRBV5-1 combines with J gene TRBJ1-2; D may be TRBD1 (5 bases). Per germline, CDR1 SGHRS and CDR2 YFSETQ. This CDR3 has 15 amino acids. V was trimmed by 0 bases and J by 6 bases, leaving 15 bases between them. The CDR3 DNA reads as TGCGCCAGCAGCTTGGAGTCAGGGTTTAAGGATGGCTACACCTTC. It encodes CASSLESGFKDGYTF.

This clone has just a few counts. This chain uses TRBV19 with TRBJ2-3; D possibly corresponds to TRBD2 (6 bases). Trimming removed 4 bases from V and 1 base from J, with 9 bases in between. The CDR3 consists of 14 residues. The germline V gene encodes CDR1 LNHDA and CDR2 SQIVND (reference sequence). CDR3 in amino acids: CASSKTRGTDTQYF. The CDR3, as DNA: TGTGCCAGTAGTAAGACTAGGGGCACAGATACGCAGTATTTT.

J is TRBJ1-2 and V is TRBV19; D remains ambiguous. Germline CDR1 is LNHDA and CDR2 is SQIVND (reference sequence). Trimming left V 3 bases short and J 4 bases short, with 12 bases between. The CDR3 length is 14 residues. CDR3 residues: CASSIVGRLYGYTF. The CDR3 nucleotides are TGTGCCAGTAGTATCGTAGGGAGACTCTATGGCTACACCTTC.

J is TRBJ2-1 and V is TRBV7-3; 7 bases agree with TRBD2. Germline loops: CDR1 SGHTA, CDR2 FQGTGA. The CDR3 sequence is 15 residues long. V was clipped by 3 bases and J by 9 bases; unmatched bases: 11. The CDR3 nucleotides read TGTGCCAGCAGCTTGGGGACTATTAGCAGTGGTGAGCAGTTCTTC. Translated, it gives CASSLGTISSGEQFF.

The V gene is TRBV9, the J gene TRBJ1-5; 9 nucleotides line up with TRBD1. Germline V gene sequence: CDR1 SGDLS, CDR2 YYNGEE. This CDR3 region has 15 residues. The J segment lost 5 bases and the V segment lost 3 bases, leaving 6 bases of the junction unmatched. CDR3: CASSDSGQGHQPQHF. The CDR3 region has the DNA TGTGCCAGCAGCGATTCGGGACAGGGACATCAGCCCCAGCATTTT.

This chain's CDR3 is CASSLDRVYEQYF. The CDR3 nucleotides are TGTGCCAGCAGCTTGGACAGGGTCTACGAGCAGTACTTC. The chain joins TRBV5-5 to TRBJ2-7; possibly TRBD1 for D (6 bases). V shed 0 bases and J shed 3 bases, with 7 bases lying between them. Germline-derived CDR1 and CDR2 are SGHKS and YYEKEE (reference sequence). The CDR3 extends over 13 amino acids.

V is TRBV7-9 and J is TRBJ2-2; 9 nucleotides agree with TRBD2. Per germline, CDR1 SEHNR and CDR2 FQNEAQ (reference sequence). Trimming at V came to 8 bases and at J to 8 bases, leaving 12 bases not matched to a gene. This CDR3 region has 15 residues. Here the CDR3 DNA reads TGTGCCAGCGTCGAGGTGGGACTAGCCGGAGGGGAGCTGTTTTTT. Residues: CASVEVGLAGGELFF.

The chain has TRBV7-2 and TRBJ2-2, with D uncertain. The ends were cut back, 5 bases at V and 4 bases at J, with 11 bases in the middle. Germline V gives CDR1 SGHTA, CDR2 FQGNSA. The CDR3 is made up of 14 amino acids. CDR3 DNA: TGTGCCAGCAGCCCACACGACATCACCGGGGAGCTGTTTTTT. It yields the protein CASSPHDITGELFF. The full variable domain, its missing parts supplied by reference TRBV7-2 and TRBJ2-2, is GAGVSQSPSNKVTEKGKDVELRCDPISGHTALYWYRQSLGQGLEFLIYFQGNSAPDKSGLPSDRFSAERTGGSVSTLTIQRTQQEDSAVYLCASSPHDITGELFFGEGSRLTVL.

The table lists this clone with a few counts. CDR3 sequence reads: CASSGGTGVEQYF. CDR3 in DNA: TGTGCCAGCAGCGGCGGGACAGGGGTCGAGCAGTACTTC. V usage is TRBV11-2 and J usage is TRBJ2-7; 10 bases are shared with TRBD1. There are 13 residues in the CDR3. CDR1 and CDR2 from the germline V gene are SGHAT and FQNNGV. Unmatched junction bases numbered 4, after V lost 5 bases and J lost 6 bases.

A remark on this clone: A read error may produce the germline difference seen at one junction end. The V call is TRBV6-1, the J call TRBJ2-6; no definite D call. Germline CDR1 reads MNHNS; CDR2 reads SASEGT. This CDR3 is built from 15 residues. As DNA, the CDR3 is TGTGCCAGCAGCGACAAAACGCGAAGACATAACGGCCTGACTTTC. Translating it yields CASSDKTRRHNGLTF.

This clone is a singleton in its sample. The DNA for the CDR3 is TGTGCCAGCAGCGTAGGACAGGAGAGCTCCTACGAGCAGTACTTC. This sequence encodes CASSVGQESSYEQYF. The chain couples TRBV9 to TRBJ2-7, with D possibly TRBD1 on 6 matching bases. The CDR3 totals 15 residues. CDR1 and CDR2 (germline): SGDLS, YYNGEE. Trimming stripped 0 bases from V and 0 bases from J, with 10 bases between.

The chain carries TRBV5-4 and TRBJ2-3; 7 nucleotides match TRBD1. The CDR3 has 14 residues. Trimming cost V 4 bases and J 4 bases; bases outside gene matches: 6. CDR1 SGHNT and CDR2 YYREEE come from the germline V gene (reference sequence). For the CDR3, the DNA is TGTGCCAGCAGCGCAGACAGGGTTCCAGATACGCAGTATTTT. Amino acids: CASSADRVPDTQYF.